The sample holds a few counts of the clone carrying this T cell receptor beta chain. Its target is unknown. The sample originates from a study of cytotoxic CD8 clonotypes in ibrutinib-treated CLL. Study results and limitations: Once treatment began, public clonotypes, which were uncommon, contracted or stayed stable. Sustained-remission and progressing patients had different sampling times. An increase in clonality occurred at ibrutinib response, followed by a return toward baseline at progression.

The assay was immunoSEQ multiplex PCR, and TCRdb's table has in-frame clones only and misses some. The sample holds hundreds of thousands of clones, 60% to 75% seen once. The germline V gene encodes CDR1 LNHNV and CDR2 YYDKDF (reference sequence). The CDR3 is made up of 11 amino acids. V lost 11 bases to trimming and J lost 6 bases, with 13 bases between them. The V call is TRBV15, the J call TRBJ1-1; a possible D gene is TRBD1 (6 bases). This receptor was taken from a human donor with chronic lymphocytic leukemia. The sequencing used PBMCs, collected after 24 months of ibrutinib treatment. The CDR3 sequence: CAQPRGAEAFF. The CDR3 region has the DNA TGTGCCCAACCAAGGGGGGCTGAAGCTTTCTTT. Combining the CDR3 with reference TRBV15 and TRBJ1-1 gives the whole variable domain DAMVIQNPRYQVTQFGKPVTLSCSQTLNHNVMYWYQQKSSQAPKLLFHYYDKDFNNEADTPDNFQSRRPNTSFCFLDIRSPGLGDTAMYLCAQPRGAEAFFGQGTRLTVV.